These T cell receptor beta chains were read from a single sample in a study of cytomegalovirus exposure and HLA in healthy donors. Sequencing used immunoSEQ multiplex PCR; TCRdb keeps in-frame clones, though not all of them. The data hold 200,000 or so clones, with around 86% observed a single time. The sample consisted of PBMCs. The receptors originated from a woman between 18 and 29 years old in good health and CMV-seropositive. CDR3s leave out the opening cysteine and the closing phenylalanine or tryptophan. Each record gives: J gene, V gene, CDR3 protein.

J: TRBJ1-5; V: TRBV2; CDR3: ASGRDRGNQPQH
J: TRBJ1-2; V: TRBV28; CDR3: ASRATGNYGYT
J: TRBJ2-3; V: TRBV30; CDR3: AWRTTSGTDTQY
J: TRBJ2-1; V: TRBV30; CDR3: AWSRGEGRQF
J: TRBJ1-4; V: TRBV7-5; CDR3: ARSLTATNEKLF
J: TRBJ2-1; V: TRBV7-3; CDR3: ASSQPGGEQF
J: TRBJ1-5; V: TRBV21-1; CDR3: ASSKTGGNQPQH
J: TRBJ1-1; V: TRBV5-4; CDR3: ASSLGGQLHTEAF
J: TRBJ1-3; V: TRBV29-1; CDR3: SVLPQKGDTIY
J: TRBJ1-2; V: TRBV27; CDR3: ASSLTGRGHYGYT
J: TRBJ2-3; V: TRBV15; CDR3: ATSRGGLADTQY
J: TRBJ1-5; V: TRBV6-1; CDR3: ASSARQKAPYQPQH
J: TRBJ2-7; V: TRBV28; CDR3: ASSQLAGGADEQY
J: TRBJ2-7; V: TRBV27; CDR3: ASRLVGGGEQY
J: TRBJ2-7; V: TRBV14; CDR3: ASSQDLGVQY
J: TRBJ2-3; V: TRBV6-1; CDR3: ASSDRQGATDTQY
J: TRBJ1-4; V: TRBV4-2; CDR3: ASSRSEKLF
J: TRBJ1-1; V: TRBV5-4; CDR3: ASSSIGTGRRAF
J: TRBJ1-5; V: TRBV28; CDR3: ASTRRSRGNQPQH
J: TRBJ2-5; V: TRBV30; CDR3: AWSGGRGQETQY
J: TRBJ2-1; V: TRBV7-3; CDR3: ASSLILGLDSYNEQF
J: TRBJ2-3; V: TRBV30; CDR3: AQTQQEGSTDTQY
J: TRBJ2-1; V: TRBV5-1; CDR3: ASSLARDRGLHNEQF
J: TRBJ2-1; V: TRBV19; CDR3: ASSWSSYNEQF
J: TRBJ2-7; V: TRBV30; CDR3: AWADSYEQY
J: TRBJ2-7; V: TRBV29-1; CDR3: SVEGTGHSYEQY
J: TRBJ2-1; V: TRBV11-3; CDR3: ASSMGLAGRGNEQF
J: TRBJ1-5; V: TRBV28; CDR3: ASIPGAARPQH
J: TRBJ2-7; V: TRBV2; CDR3: ASMGGDEQY
J: TRBJ2-7; V: TRBV19; CDR3: ASSPLRTGAPYEQY
J: TRBJ1-3; V: TRBV7-9; CDR3: ASSLAPAVGDISGNTIY
J: TRBJ1-1; V: TRBV29-1; CDR3: SVSGGPEAF
J: TRBJ2-7; V: TRBV5-1; CDR3: ASSLSVDNSYEQY
J: TRBJ2-5; V: TRBV5-4; CDR3: ASSFKQGQETQY
J: TRBJ2-5; V: TRBV7-9; CDR3: ASSLVFGGIETQY
J: TRBJ1-4; V: TRBV18; CDR3: ASSPLGGINEKLF
J: TRBJ2-5; V: TRBV18; CDR3: ASLGSGGTFQETQY
J: TRBJ2-7; V: TRBV5-1; CDR3: ASSPGDSAPTSKY
J: TRBJ1-1; V: TRBV28; CDR3: ASSFNRDSMNTEAF
J: TRBJ2-3; V: TRBV6-5; CDR3: ASRLGTGGTDTQY
J: TRBJ2-3; V: TRBV5-1; CDR3: ASRTDTQY
J: TRBJ1-2; V: TRBV7-8; CDR3: ASSRLYTGRDGYT
J: TRBJ2-6; V: TRBV30; CDR3: ALTGGEANVLT
J: TRBJ2-1; V: TRBV7-3; CDR3: ASSSVQGAYGEQF